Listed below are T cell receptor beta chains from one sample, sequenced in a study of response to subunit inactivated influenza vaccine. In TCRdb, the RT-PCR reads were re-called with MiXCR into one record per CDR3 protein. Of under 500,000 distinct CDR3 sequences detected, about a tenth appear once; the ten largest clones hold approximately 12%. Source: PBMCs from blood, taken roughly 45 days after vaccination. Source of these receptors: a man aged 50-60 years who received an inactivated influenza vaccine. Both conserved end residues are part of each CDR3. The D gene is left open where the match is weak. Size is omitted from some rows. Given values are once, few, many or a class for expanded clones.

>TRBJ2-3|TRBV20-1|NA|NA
TGCAGTGCTAGAGGGTATACAGCTAGCACAGATACGCAGTATTTT
CSARGYTASTDTQYF
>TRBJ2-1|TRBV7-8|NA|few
TGTGCCAGCAGCCCCCCCCCGAGGGTCTCTCCGCGTGAGCAGTTCTTC
CASSPPPRVSPREQFF
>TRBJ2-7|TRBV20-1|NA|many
TGCAGTGCTAGAGGTGGAGGGACTGCGAGCTCCTACGAGCAGTACTTC
CSARGGGTASSYEQYF
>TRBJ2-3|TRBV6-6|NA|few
TGTGCCAGCAGTTACGGACTGGCAGATACGCAGTATTTT
CASSYGLADTQYF
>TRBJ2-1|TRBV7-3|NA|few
TGTGCCAGCAGCTTAAACGCGCTCTCCCAGGGGAATGAGCAGTTCTTC
CASSLNALSQGNEQFF
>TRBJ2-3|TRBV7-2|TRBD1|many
TGTGCCAGCAGCTTAGTCGGGACAGGGACCGATACGCAGTATTTT
CASSLVGTGTDTQYF
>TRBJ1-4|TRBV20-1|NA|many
TGCAGTGCTAGACCCCGGAGATTCCATAATGAAAAACTGTTTTTT
CSARPRRFHNEKLFF
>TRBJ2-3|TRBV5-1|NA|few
TGCGCCAGCAGCATTGTCACTCCGGGAACAGATACGCAGTATTTT
CASSIVTPGTDTQYF
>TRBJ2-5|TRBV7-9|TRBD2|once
TGTGCCAGCAGCTTGTCGGCGGGAGCTCAAGAGACCCAGTACTTC
CASSLSAGAQETQYF
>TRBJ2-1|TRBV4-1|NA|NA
TGCGCCAGCAGCCAGGGGCTAGCGATAACCTACAATGAGCAGTTCTTC
CASSQGLAITYNEQFF
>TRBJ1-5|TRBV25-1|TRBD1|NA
TGTGCCAGCAGGGGGACAGGGGGTCAGCCCCAGCATTTT
CASRGTGGQPQHF
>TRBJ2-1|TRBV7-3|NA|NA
TGTGCCAGCAGCCCTGGCGGGGCAAGCTCCTACAATGAGCAGTTCTTC
CASSPGGASSYNEQFF
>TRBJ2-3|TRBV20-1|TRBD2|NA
TGCACGAGCGGGAGAGGGGGCACAGATACGCAGTATTTT
CTSGRGGTDTQYF
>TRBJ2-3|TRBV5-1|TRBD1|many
TGCGCCAGCAGCACAGGACAGGGTGAAGGCACAGATACGCAGTATTTT
CASSTGQGEGTDTQYF
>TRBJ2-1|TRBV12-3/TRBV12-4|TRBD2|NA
TGTGCCAGCAGCCTGACTAGCGGGGGGCGGTGGGAGCAGTTCTTC
CASSLTSGGRWEQFF
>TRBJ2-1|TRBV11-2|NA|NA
TGTGCCAGCAGCTTATGGGGCTGGTCGAGGGCTCCTCTCTACAATGAGCAGTTCTTC
CASSLWGWSRAPLYNEQFF